This T cell receptor (beta chain) comes out of a study of blood T cell repertoires in COVID-19. The overall study: Researchers got acute and convalescent COVID-19 samples from the United States, Italy and Spain.

The ends were cut back, 6 bases at V and 6 bases at J, with 11 bases in the middle. CDR1 and CDR2 from the germline V gene are MNHNY and SVGAGI (reference sequence). CDR3 length: 12 residues. How the authors handled the data: Cell counts per sample came from amplifying reference gene primers. Generated by immunoSEQ multiplex PCR, the TCRdb table keeps only in-frame clones and is missing some. Clone size and V and J calls were adopted from that table, with D and trimming inferred from the DNA. This table holds 80,000 to 95,000 clones, around 75% found once. The sequence derives from a woman over 75 with active or convalescent COVID-19. The chain links TRBV6-6 to TRBJ1-1, with a weak D call TRBD1 (5 bases). Sequencing was carried out using peripheral blood. Here the CDR3 reads CASSPGKAEAFF. The CDR3 region has the DNA TGTGCCAGCAGCCCAGGGAAGGCTGAAGCTTTCTTT.